Listed below are T cell receptor beta chains from one sample, sequenced in a study of cytomegalovirus exposure and HLA in healthy donors. The protocol was immunoSEQ multiplex PCR, while the TCRdb copy is restricted to in-frame clones and leaves out a portion. The table has about 130,000 clones, 65% to 80% seen once; the top ten hold about 1.5%. The sequenced sample consisted of PBMCs. The receptors shown here come from a human donor in good health. Each CDR3 is given with its conserved first and last residue. A D gene is named only where the DNA matches it firmly. Rows may omit the clone size; those that give it use once, few, many or a size class.

J gene: TRBJ2-7; D gene: TRBD2; V gene: TRBV10-3; clone size: NA; CDR3 DNA: TGTGCCATGTCGGGGGGCTACGAGCAGTACTTC; CDR3 protein: CAMSGGYEQYF
J gene: TRBJ2-2; D gene: NA; V gene: TRBV7-9; clone size: NA; CDR3 DNA: TGTGCCAGCAGCGGGGGCCGAGGGGGCACCGGGGAGCTGTTTTTT; CDR3 protein: CASSGGRGGTGELFF
J gene: TRBJ2-3; D gene: NA; V gene: TRBV6-6; clone size: NA; CDR3 DNA: TGTGCCAGCAGTCATGGACACACAGATACGCAGTATTTT; CDR3 protein: CASSHGHTDTQYF
J gene: TRBJ1-1; D gene: NA; V gene: TRBV28; clone size: NA; CDR3 DNA: TGTGCCAGCTGGGTAAGGGGACAAGAAGCTTTCTTT; CDR3 protein: CASWVRGQEAFF
J gene: TRBJ2-1; D gene: TRBD2; V gene: TRBV6-6; clone size: NA; CDR3 DNA: TGTGCCAGCAGTCAGCTAGCGGGGATGAACAATGAGCAGTTCTTC; CDR3 protein: CASSQLAGMNNEQFF
J gene: TRBJ2-2; D gene: NA; V gene: TRBV12-5; clone size: few; CDR3 DNA: TGTGCTAGTGGTTTGGTACCCAGCGGTGGGGCCGGGGAGCTGTTTTTT; CDR3 protein: CASGLVPSGGAGELFF
J gene: TRBJ2-1; D gene: TRBD2; V gene: TRBV7-6; clone size: NA; CDR3 DNA: TGTGCCAGCAGTCTTCACCCAAGCGGGACTAGCGGTTACAATGAGCAGTTCTTC; CDR3 protein: CASSLHPSGTSGYNEQFF
J gene: TRBJ2-2; D gene: TRBD2; V gene: TRBV13; clone size: once; CDR3 DNA: TGTGCCAGCAGCTTAACGCCTAGCGGGGTAAACACCGGGGAGCTGTTTTTT; CDR3 protein: CASSLTPSGVNTGELFF
J gene: TRBJ2-2; D gene: TRBD2; V gene: TRBV14; clone size: NA; CDR3 DNA: TGTGCCAGCAGCCCGAGACTAGCGGGAGGAAGCGGGGAGCTGTTTTTT; CDR3 protein: CASSPRLAGGSGELFF
J gene: TRBJ2-7; D gene: NA; V gene: TRBV18; clone size: NA; CDR3 DNA: TGTGCCAGCTCAGCAGAGAGAGACAGGCTCCACTACGAGCAGTACTTC; CDR3 protein: CASSAERDRLHYEQYF
J gene: TRBJ2-1; D gene: TRBD2; V gene: TRBV5-1; clone size: few; CDR3 DNA: TGCGCCAGCAGGTCCAGCAACACCTTAGCGGGAGGGAGCAATGAGCAGTTCTTC; CDR3 protein: CASRSSNTLAGGSNEQFF
J gene: TRBJ2-7; D gene: TRBD2; V gene: TRBV11-2; clone size: NA; CDR3 DNA: TGTGCCAGCACACTTCAAGCGGGAGGGCCGTACGAGCAGTACTTC; CDR3 protein: CASTLQAGGPYEQYF
J gene: TRBJ2-1; D gene: NA; V gene: TRBV13; clone size: NA; CDR3 DNA: TGTGCCAGCGGGACTGCCAGCTCCTACAATGAGCAGTTCTTC; CDR3 protein: CASGTASSYNEQFF
J gene: TRBJ2-1; D gene: TRBD1; V gene: TRBV7-2; clone size: NA; CDR3 DNA: TGTGCCAGCAGCTCACAGGGGGCGACCTCCAATGAGCAGTTCTTC; CDR3 protein: CASSSQGATSNEQFF
J gene: TRBJ2-7; D gene: TRBD2; V gene: TRBV29-1; clone size: few; CDR3 DNA: TGCAGCGTTGAACTGGCGGGAGGCAATGAGCAGTACTTC; CDR3 protein: CSVELAGGNEQYF
J gene: TRBJ2-1; D gene: TRBD1; V gene: TRBV29-1; clone size: NA; CDR3 DNA: TGCAGCGCTACCTCACGACAGGGGACCTACAATGAGCAGTTCTTC; CDR3 protein: CSATSRQGTYNEQFF
J gene: TRBJ2-1; D gene: NA; V gene: TRBV18; clone size: NA; CDR3 DNA: TGTGCCAGCTCACCAGTTAGTTCCAGGACTACCGAGCAGTTCTTC; CDR3 protein: CASSPVSSRTTEQFF
J gene: TRBJ2-3; D gene: TRBD2; V gene: TRBV7-9; clone size: NA; CDR3 DNA: TGTGCCAGCAGCTTGACCCGGGAGGGATGGGATACGCAGTATTTT; CDR3 protein: CASSLTREGWDTQYF
J gene: TRBJ2-7; D gene: NA; V gene: TRBV6-1; clone size: NA; CDR3 DNA: TGTGCCAGCAGTCTCCTAACCTACGAGCAGTACTTC; CDR3 protein: CASSLLTYEQYF
J gene: TRBJ2-7; D gene: TRBD2; V gene: TRBV7-2; clone size: NA; CDR3 DNA: TGTGCCAGCAGCTTGGGGACTAGCGGGAGGGCCTACGAGCAGTACTTC; CDR3 protein: CASSLGTSGRAYEQYF
J gene: TRBJ2-7; D gene: NA; V gene: TRBV6-1; clone size: NA; CDR3 DNA: TGTGCCAGCAGGCCCAGAAGGTACGGGACCTACGAGCAGTACTTC; CDR3 protein: CASRPRRYGTYEQYF
J gene: TRBJ2-7; D gene: TRBD1; V gene: TRBV5-6; clone size: NA; CDR3 DNA: TGTGCCAGCAGTTCAGGACACGGACAGGGAAGGTCCTACGAGCAGTACTTC; CDR3 protein: CASSSGHGQGRSYEQYF
J gene: TRBJ2-7; D gene: TRBD1; V gene: TRBV15; clone size: NA; CDR3 DNA: TGTGCCACCAGCAGAGGCCGTGGACAGGGATTCTACGAGCAGTACTTC; CDR3 protein: CATSRGRGQGFYEQYF
J gene: TRBJ2-3; D gene: TRBD1; V gene: TRBV18; clone size: NA; CDR3 DNA: TGTGCCAGCTCACCACAGGGGGCTAGTGCAGATACGCAGTATTTT; CDR3 protein: CASSPQGASADTQYF
J gene: TRBJ1-5; D gene: NA; V gene: TRBV18; clone size: few; CDR3 DNA: TGTGCCAGCTCATCAGAACAGGATCAGCCCCAGCATTTT; CDR3 protein: CASSSEQDQPQHF
J gene: TRBJ1-2; D gene: NA; V gene: TRBV19; clone size: NA; CDR3 DNA: TGTGCCAGTAGTATCGGGGTAATAGGAAACTATGGCTACACCTTC; CDR3 protein: CASSIGVIGNYGYTF
J gene: TRBJ2-7; D gene: TRBD1; V gene: TRBV7-6; clone size: NA; CDR3 DNA: TGTGCCAGCAGCGCGCCGGGACAGGGGGTCTACGAGCAGTACTTC; CDR3 protein: CASSAPGQGVYEQYF
J gene: TRBJ1-3; D gene: NA; V gene: TRBV6-1; clone size: NA; CDR3 DNA: TGTGCCAGCAGTGAAGGTGACAGCCGAAACACCATATATTTT; CDR3 protein: CASSEGDSRNTIYF